This T cell receptor beta chain originates from a study of OX40 agonist ivuxolimab in advanced cancers. Whole-study context: Three patients showed partial responses: one hepatocellular carcinoma and two cutaneous melanoma cases. Overall study findings and caveats: Among expanded peripheral T cells, antigen specificity went undetermined.

For this clone: The antigen is not known.

TCRdb keeps only in-frame clones here, not all; method: immunoSEQ multiplex PCR. Among tens of thousands of clones, 70% to 90% were seen once, and the ten largest hold 7.4%. CDR3 length: 17 residues. V lost 5 bases and J lost 5; bases outside the gene matches: 7. Germline V gene lookup returns CDR1 SGHVS and CDR2 FNYEAQ. Autoimmune disease history or systemic immunosuppression meant exclusion. Researchers took blood at baseline, on cycle 4 day 1, and on cycle 7 day 1. Specimen: CD4+ or CD8+ T cells sorted from blood, collected in a trial of the OX40 agonist ivuxolimab. The TCR comes from an adult with an advanced solid tumor such as melanoma, head and neck, liver or kidney cancer. The chain carries TRBV7-6 and TRBJ2-2; 14 bases map to TRBD2. In DNA, the CDR3 is TGTGCCAGCAGCCTGCGACTAGCGGGAGGGCCGACCGGGGAGCTGTTTTTT. Translated, it gives CASSLRLAGGPTGELFF.